This TCR beta chain derives from a study of blood T cells in healthy people across ages. Study-wide points: Changes seen in expanded clonotypes were possibly confounded by donor CMV status left unknown.

This clonotype was counted a few times. Its antigen is as yet unknown. Then a second PCR, running roughly 7 to 11 cycles, was carried out with a sample-barcoded 5' primer and a J-beta primer mix. Using its own MiXCR run on the 5' RACE reads, TCRdb lists one record per CDR3 protein. This table has about 1,400,000 distinct CDR3 sequences, around 55% appearing once. The CDR3 loop spans 14 amino acids. V lost 4 bases and J lost 7, with 18 bases in between. Per the germline V gene, CDR1 is SGHDT and CDR2 is YYEEEE. Each donor's blood draw was approximately 10 milliliters of peripheral blood. Material for sequencing was blood. The clonotype was recovered from a man younger than 30 in good health. The rearrangement uses TRBV5-6 and TRBJ2-7; D unclear. CDR3 in DNA: TGTGCCAGCAGCGAGGACCTAGGCGGCCTGGAGCAGTACTTC. Translating gives CASSEDLGGLEQYF.